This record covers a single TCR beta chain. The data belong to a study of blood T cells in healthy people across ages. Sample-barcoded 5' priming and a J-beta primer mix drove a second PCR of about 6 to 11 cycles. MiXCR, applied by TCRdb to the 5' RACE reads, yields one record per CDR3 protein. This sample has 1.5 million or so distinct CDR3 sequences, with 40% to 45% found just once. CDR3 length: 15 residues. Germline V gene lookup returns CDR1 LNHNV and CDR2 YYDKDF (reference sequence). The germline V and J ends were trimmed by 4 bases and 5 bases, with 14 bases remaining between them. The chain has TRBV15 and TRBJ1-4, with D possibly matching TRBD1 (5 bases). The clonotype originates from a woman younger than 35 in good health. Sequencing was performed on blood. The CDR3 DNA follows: TGTGCCACCAGCAACAACAGGATAAAAAATGAAAAACTGTTTTTT. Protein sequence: CATSNNRIKNEKLFF.